Below are 12 T cell receptor beta chains sequenced from a single sample in a study of T cells in Graves' hyperthyroidism and ophthalmopathy. TCR beta CDR3 region amplification was performed from RNA transcripts. RT-PCR in the first round (using the HTBI primer set) targeted the TCR CDR3. One entry per CDR3 protein results from TCRdb running MiXCR on the multiplex PCR reads. This table holds 560,000 or so distinct CDR3 sequences, about 20% found once. The source material was blood. These receptors were collected from a man aged 40-50 years with Graves' ophthalmopathy.

In its sample, this clonotype was seen many times. This rearrangement joins TRBV20-1 to TRBJ2-5; 12 nucleotides align to TRBD2. The CDR3 extends over 15 amino acids. Germline CDR1 is DFQATT and CDR2 is SNEGSKA (reference sequence). V was clipped by 3 bases and J by 1 base; unmatched bases: 3. As DNA, the CDR3 is TGCAGTGCTAGTTGGACTAGCGGGATCCAAGAGACCCAGTACTTC. Protein: CSASWTSGIQETQYF.

CDR3 in DNA: TGTGCCAGCAGTGGGGTATCAGATACGCAGTATTTT. Amino acid sequence: CASSGVSDTQYF. The V and J genes are TRBV6-2 or TRBV6-3 and TRBJ2-3; no clear D gene. The germline V gene encodes CDR1 MNHEY and CDR2 SVGEGT. The CDR3 has 12 amino acids. V was clipped by 5 bases and J by 4 bases, with 7 bases between them.

The chain uses TRBV5-1 and TRBJ2-1; D unresolved. Germline-derived CDR1 and CDR2 are SGHRS and YFSETQ. Trimming took 5 bases from V and 1 from J, leaving 7 bases between them. CDR3 size: 13 residues. CDR3 in DNA: TGCGCCAGCAGGGAAGATTCCTACAATGAGCAGTTCTTC. Encoded protein: CASREDSYNEQFF.

The chain links TRBV2 to TRBJ1-2; the D gene is possibly TRBD1 (5 bases). There are 12 residues in the CDR3. Germline CDR1 reads SNHLY; CDR2 reads FYNNEI. Trimming removed 7 bases at V and 6 bases at J, with 12 bases between. CDR3 DNA: TGTGCCAGCACCCTGGTGGGGCATGGCTACACCTTC. Amino acid sequence: CASTLVGHGYTF.

This clonotype came up a few times. This rearrangement joins TRBV18 to TRBJ2-7; TRBD1 aligns across 11 bases. Trimming removed 2 bases from V and 4 bases from J; junction bases left unmatched: 10. CDR1 is KGHSH and CDR2 is LQKENI in the germline V gene. This CDR3 is built from 17 residues. CDR3 amino acids: CASSPSPGDRGVYEQYF. CDR3 nucleotides: TGTGCCAGCTCACCAAGCCCTGGGGACAGGGGGGTGTACGAGCAGTACTTC.

This clonotype came up a few times. This chain connects TRBV28 to TRBJ1-6; TRBD1 aligns across 8 bases. Looked up from germline, CDR1 is MDHEN and CDR2 is SYDVKM. The junction had 10 bases not matched to a gene; V was cut back by 6 bases and J by 9 bases. The CDR3 runs to 15 residues. This CDR3 reads CASRPGAGGTSPLHF. For the CDR3, the DNA is TGTGCCAGCAGGCCCGGGGCAGGGGGCACTTCACCCCTCCACTTT.

This clonotype occurred many times. The chain recombines TRBV28 with TRBJ1-2; a weak D match, TRBD1 (5 bases). Trimming left V 6 bases short and J 7 bases short, with 21 bases between. The CDR3 loop spans 15 amino acids. In germline, CDR1 is MDHEN, CDR2 SYDVKM. In nucleotides, the CDR3 is TGTGCCAGCAGACCGACACATGGGGCGTTGGGTGGCTACACCTTC. It yields the protein CASRPTHGALGGYTF.

This clonotype was recorded a few times. This chain joins TRBV28 and TRBJ1-4; 7 nucleotides match TRBD1. With 5 bases clipped from V and 4 bases from J, the junction kept 10 bases outside the gene matches. Germline V lookup: CDR1 MDHEN, CDR2 SYDVKM. The CDR3 is 16 residues long. Here the CDR3 DNA reads TGTGCCAGCAGTGTGCCCCCGGGACAGATTAATGAAAAACTGTTTTTT. Encoded protein: CASSVPPGQINEKLFF.

This clonotype was found many times. V usage is TRBV5-1 and J usage is TRBJ2-1; possible D gene TRBD1, 5 bases. The CDR3 spans 15 residues. Germline CDR1 is SGHRS and CDR2 is YFSETQ. V lost 0 bases to trimming and J lost 2 bases, with 9 bases between them. The CDR3 loop reads CASSLEGHTYNEQFF. The DNA of the CDR3 is TGCGCCAGCAGCTTGGAAGGACACACCTACAATGAGCAGTTCTTC.

This clonotype was detected many times. The rearrangement links TRBV2 to TRBJ2-1, with a weak D call TRBD2 (5 bases). With 6 bases removed from V and 6 bases from J, the gap between germline ends came to 18 bases. The germline V gene encodes CDR1 SNHLY and CDR2 FYNNEI. The CDR3 is 15 residues long. CDR3 bases: TGTGCCAGCAGCGCCGGGATCCTTGTTGGCAATGAGCAGTTCTTC. Protein product: CASSAGILVGNEQFF.

The rearrangement uses TRBV4-2 and TRBJ2-5, with D perhaps matching TRBD2 (5 bases). Germline CDR1 reads LGHNA; CDR2 reads YNFKEQ. V lost 1 base and J 1 base, leaving 13 bases between the germline ends. The CDR3 contains 16 residues. In nucleotides, the CDR3 is TGTGCCAGCAGCCAAGTAGAAAGGACTGGCCAAGAGACCCAGTACTTC. Protein: CASSQVERTGQETQYF.

This clonotype was counted many times. The chain employs TRBV7-6 and TRBJ2-2; D not certain. Trimming took 3 bases from V and 8 from J, leaving 10 bases between them. This CDR3 spans 13 amino acids. Germline-derived CDR1 and CDR2 are SGHVS and FNYEAQ. The CDR3, as DNA: TGTGCCAGCAGCTTGGACCCATCTGGGGAGCTGTTTTTT. This encodes CASSLDPSGELFF.